The rows below give T cell receptor beta chains drawn from one sample of a study of T cell changes during pregnancy in multiple sclerosis. Sequencing used immunoSEQ multiplex PCR; TCRdb keeps in-frame clones, though not all of them. The sample has under 150,000 clones; 90% to 98% are singletons. This sample comprised peripheral blood, obtained after pregnancy. The receptors shown here come from a female donor with multiple sclerosis, enrolled in a pregnancy study. Both conserved end residues are part of each CDR3. The D gene is left open where the match is weak. The listing skips clone size in some rows; elsewhere it reads once, few, many or a size class.

CDR3nt: TGCAGCGTTGGGGACAGTCGTCCCTACGAGCAGTACTTC; CDR3aa: CSVGDSRPYEQYF; v_gene: TRBV29-1; j_gene: TRBJ2-7; d_gene: TRBD1; abundance: .
CDR3nt: TGTGCCAGCAGTTTAAGGCAAATCGGGACAGATACGCAGTATTTT; CDR3aa: CASSLRQIGTDTQYF; v_gene: TRBV28; j_gene: TRBJ2-3; d_gene: .; abundance: .
CDR3nt: TGTGCCAGCAGCTTAGAAGGGGTTCAGAATGAAAAACTGTTTTTT; CDR3aa: CASSLEGVQNEKLFF; v_gene: TRBV7-9; j_gene: TRBJ1-4; d_gene: .; abundance: once
CDR3nt: TGTGCCAGCTCACAACAGACTAGCGGAGGGACCTATTGGGGCCTCTACGAGCAGTACTTC; CDR3aa: CASSQQTSGGTYWGLYEQYF; v_gene: TRBV18; j_gene: TRBJ2-7; d_gene: TRBD2; abundance: .
CDR3nt: TGTGCCAGCAGTTTACGGCCAACAGGGGGATTCACAGATACGCAGTATTTT; CDR3aa: CASSLRPTGGFTDTQYF; v_gene: TRBV28; j_gene: TRBJ2-3; d_gene: TRBD1; abundance: .
CDR3nt: TGTGCCAGCAGTTTACCGAAAACTACAAATAGACAGGGCTCTAATGAAAAACTGTTTTTT; CDR3aa: CASSLPKTTNRQGSNEKLFF; v_gene: TRBV28; j_gene: TRBJ1-4; d_gene: TRBD1; abundance: .
CDR3nt: TGTGCCAGTAGTATTCCAGTCCCGGGAAACACCATATATTTT; CDR3aa: CASSIPVPGNTIYF; v_gene: TRBV19; j_gene: TRBJ1-3; d_gene: .; abundance: .
CDR3nt: TGTGCCAGCAGTGAGGGGCGGACAGGGGGTGGCTACACCTTC; CDR3aa: CASSEGRTGGGYTF; v_gene: TRBV2; j_gene: TRBJ1-2; d_gene: TRBD1; abundance: .
CDR3nt: TGTGCCAGTAGTTCTCCGCCAGGGACAGGGCCAAACACTGAAGCTTTCTTT; CDR3aa: CASSSPPGTGPNTEAFF; v_gene: TRBV19; j_gene: TRBJ1-1; d_gene: TRBD1; abundance: once
CDR3nt: TGTGCCAGCCAGGGGGGCTTAGATGGCTACACCTTC; CDR3aa: CASQGGLDGYTF; v_gene: TRBV2; j_gene: TRBJ1-2; d_gene: TRBD1; abundance: .
CDR3nt: TGTGCCAGCAGCTTAATCAGCGGGAGGGCCGGAGAGCAGTTCTTC; CDR3aa: CASSLISGRAGEQFF; v_gene: TRBV7-9; j_gene: TRBJ2-1; d_gene: TRBD2; abundance: .
CDR3nt: TGTGCCAGCAGCTTATTGGACAGAAACTATGGCTACACCTTC; CDR3aa: CASSLLDRNYGYTF; v_gene: TRBV7-9; j_gene: TRBJ1-2; d_gene: .; abundance: .
CDR3nt: TGCGCCAGCAGCCCCGGACAGGGAAGGTACAATGAGCAGTTCTTC; CDR3aa: CASSPGQGRYNEQFF; v_gene: TRBV4-3; j_gene: TRBJ2-1; d_gene: TRBD1; abundance: .
CDR3nt: TGTGCCAGCAGCCTAACCCGGGGAGGGGAGCTGTTTTTT; CDR3aa: CASSLTRGGELFF; v_gene: TRBV11-3; j_gene: TRBJ2-2; d_gene: .; abundance: .
CDR3nt: TGTGCCAGTAGTATTACAGGGTATTCCTACGAGCAGTACTTC; CDR3aa: CASSITGYSYEQYF; v_gene: TRBV19; j_gene: TRBJ2-7; d_gene: .; abundance: .
CDR3nt: TGTGCCAGTAGCGCAGGGGGCTATGGCTACACCTTC; CDR3aa: CASSAGGYGYTF; v_gene: TRBV19; j_gene: TRBJ1-2; d_gene: TRBD1; abundance: few
CDR3nt: TGTGCCAGTAGGGTCAATCCGGGACAGGGGGCGCACGGAAACACCATATATTTT; CDR3aa: CASRVNPGQGAHGNTIYF; v_gene: TRBV19; j_gene: TRBJ1-3; d_gene: TRBD1; abundance: .
CDR3nt: TGTGCCAGCAGTGATAAAGGGGGAGCTAGCACAGATACGCAGTATTTT; CDR3aa: CASSDKGGASTDTQYF; v_gene: TRBV6-1; j_gene: TRBJ2-3; d_gene: .; abundance: .
CDR3nt: TGCGCCAGCAGCGAGGGATTAACTGAAGCTTTCTTT; CDR3aa: CASSEGLTEAFF; v_gene: TRBV5-1; j_gene: TRBJ1-1; d_gene: .; abundance: .
CDR3nt: TGTGCCAGCAGTTTAAGGGGCCTGAGCGGGAGGGCCCGCGAGCAGTACTTC; CDR3aa: CASSLRGLSGRAREQYF; v_gene: TRBV28; j_gene: TRBJ2-7; d_gene: TRBD2; abundance: .
CDR3nt: TGTGCCAGCAGTTCCAGACTAGCGACCACCTACAATGAGCAGTTCTTC; CDR3aa: CASSSRLATTYNEQFF; v_gene: TRBV28; j_gene: TRBJ2-1; d_gene: TRBD2; abundance: .
CDR3nt: TGTGCCAGCAGCCTGGGACTAGCGGGAGCCGATGAGCAGTTCTTC; CDR3aa: CASSLGLAGADEQFF; v_gene: TRBV7-2; j_gene: TRBJ2-1; d_gene: TRBD2; abundance: .
CDR3nt: TGTGCCAGCAGCGTAGAAACCTCCCTGAACACTGAAGCTTTCTTT; CDR3aa: CASSVETSLNTEAFF; v_gene: TRBV5-4; j_gene: TRBJ1-1; d_gene: .; abundance: .
CDR3nt: TGTGCCAGCAGCGGAAGCGAAAGCTCCTACAATGAGCAGTTCTTC; CDR3aa: CASSGSESSYNEQFF; v_gene: TRBV2; j_gene: TRBJ2-1; d_gene: .; abundance: .
CDR3nt: TGTGCCAGCAGTCCCTGGGAGGGTTGGAACACTGAAGCTTTCTTT; CDR3aa: CASSPWEGWNTEAFF; v_gene: TRBV6-5; j_gene: TRBJ1-1; d_gene: .; abundance: .
CDR3nt: TGCGCCAGCAGCCTCCTAGCGGGAGAGGGAACCGGGGAGCTGTTTTTT; CDR3aa: CASSLLAGEGTGELFF; v_gene: TRBV5-1; j_gene: TRBJ2-2; d_gene: TRBD2; abundance: .
CDR3nt: TGTGCCAGCAGTCAAGGGGGCCTGCGAAACACCATATATTTT; CDR3aa: CASSQGGLRNTIYF; v_gene: TRBV28; j_gene: TRBJ1-3; d_gene: TRBD1; abundance: .
CDR3nt: TGTGCCAGCAGCTGGACAGGCTCCTCTGAAGCTTTCTTT; CDR3aa: CASSWTGSSEAFF; v_gene: TRBV27; j_gene: TRBJ1-1; d_gene: TRBD1; abundance: .